This is a list of T cell receptor beta chains from one sample in a study of spatial heterogeneity in lung cancer. TCRdb reprocessed the 5' RACE reads with MiXCR, giving one entry per CDR3 protein. The sample contains 1,500 to 1,600 distinct CDR3 sequences, about 10% of which appear only once. Sample: lung tumor tissue, taken at surgery. All receptors come from a female donor with early-stage non-small cell lung cancer. Both conserved end residues are part of each CDR3. The order of the fields is D gene, V gene, J gene, clone size, CDR3 DNA, CDR3 protein. A D gene is named only where the DNA matches it firmly. Clone size is stated in some rows and not others, as once, few, many or a class when expanded.

d_call: TRBD2
v_call: TRBV6-5
j_call: TRBJ2-5
clone_size: many
cdr3_nt: TGTGCCAGCAGTCAAACTAGCGGGGGGGGCCAAGAGACCCAGTACTTC
cdr3_aa: CASSQTSGGGQETQYF

d_call: TRBD1
v_call: TRBV5-1
j_call: TRBJ2-2
clone_size: medium-sized
cdr3_nt: TGCGCCAGCAGCTCACGGACAGGGGGCATCGGGGAGCTGTTTTTT
cdr3_aa: CASSSRTGGIGELFF

d_call: TRBD2
v_call: TRBV15
j_call: TRBJ2-3
clone_size: large
cdr3_nt: TGTGCCACCAGCAGAGAGGGCGGGGGTAGCACAGATACGCAGTATTTT
cdr3_aa: CATSREGGGSTDTQYF

d_call: -
v_call: TRBV20-1
j_call: TRBJ2-1
clone_size: -
cdr3_nt: TGCAGTGCTAGAGATTCACTCGGTGAGCAGTTCTTC
cdr3_aa: CSARDSLGEQFF

d_call: -
v_call: TRBV20-1
j_call: TRBJ2-7
clone_size: few
cdr3_nt: TGCAGCGCCCTCCCCGGGGCCGGCTACGAGCAGTACTTC
cdr3_aa: CSALPGAGYEQYF

d_call: -
v_call: TRBV19
j_call: TRBJ1-5
clone_size: medium-sized
cdr3_nt: TGTGCCAGTAGTATGGTTTTAAGCAATCAGCCCCAGCATTTT
cdr3_aa: CASSMVLSNQPQHF

d_call: TRBD1
v_call: TRBV7-6
j_call: TRBJ2-1
clone_size: medium-sized
cdr3_nt: TGTGCCAGCAGCGACACAATGACAGGGGAGGAGCAGTTCTTC
cdr3_aa: CASSDTMTGEEQFF

d_call: TRBD2
v_call: TRBV6-5
j_call: TRBJ2-2
clone_size: large
cdr3_nt: TGTGCCAGCAGTTTGAGGCTAGCGGCGAACACCGGGGAGCTGTTTTTT
cdr3_aa: CASSLRLAANTGELFF

d_call: -
v_call: TRBV4-3
j_call: TRBJ1-5
clone_size: -
cdr3_nt: TGCGCCAGCAGCCCAGGAAGGGGTAGCAATCAGCCCCAGCATTTT
cdr3_aa: CASSPGRGSNQPQHF

d_call: -
v_call: TRBV12-2
j_call: TRBJ2-5
clone_size: -
cdr3_nt: TGTGCAAGTCGCCAACCTCGGGACCAAGAGACCCAGTACTTC
cdr3_aa: CASRQPRDQETQYF

d_call: TRBD1
v_call: TRBV5-1
j_call: TRBJ2-1
clone_size: medium-sized
cdr3_nt: TGCGCCAGCAGCTTGGGACAGGGTAACACCAATGAGCAGTTCTTC
cdr3_aa: CASSLGQGNTNEQFF

d_call: -
v_call: TRBV27
j_call: TRBJ2-7
clone_size: medium-sized
cdr3_nt: TGTGCCAGCAGTCACTTCCGGGGCTACGAGCAGTACTTC
cdr3_aa: CASSHFRGYEQYF

d_call: -
v_call: TRBV7-2
j_call: TRBJ2-1
clone_size: large
cdr3_nt: TGTGCCAGCAGCTTAGGCCACAATGAGCAGTTCTTC
cdr3_aa: CASSLGHNEQFF

d_call: -
v_call: TRBV4-3
j_call: TRBJ2-3
clone_size: -
cdr3_nt: TGCGCCAGCAGCCAAGATAAGGTCACAGATACGCAGTATTTT
cdr3_aa: CASSQDKVTDTQYF

d_call: TRBD2
v_call: TRBV3-1
j_call: TRBJ2-1
clone_size: -
cdr3_nt: TGTGCCAGCAGCCAAGAGTCGGGAGGGAGTGAGCAGTTCTTC
cdr3_aa: CASSQESGGSEQFF

d_call: TRBD2
v_call: TRBV4-2
j_call: TRBJ2-2
clone_size: medium-sized
cdr3_nt: TGTGCCAGCACCGGGACTAGCGGGGAAGTCGGGGAGCTGTTTTTT
cdr3_aa: CASTGTSGEVGELFF

d_call: TRBD1
v_call: TRBV20-1
j_call: TRBJ2-3
clone_size: medium-sized
cdr3_nt: TGCAGTGCTGGGGGACAGTTCGATAGCACAGATACGCAGTATTTT
cdr3_aa: CSAGGQFDSTDTQYF

d_call: TRBD2
v_call: TRBV19
j_call: TRBJ2-2
clone_size: medium-sized
cdr3_nt: TGTGCCAGTAGTGTAGGACTAGCCGGGGAGCTTTTTTTT
cdr3_aa: CASSVGLAGELFF

d_call: -
v_call: TRBV7-2
j_call: TRBJ1-1
clone_size: few
cdr3_nt: TGTGCCAGCAGCTCCGTCACTGAAGCTTTCTTT
cdr3_aa: CASSSVTEAFF

d_call: TRBD1
v_call: TRBV27
j_call: TRBJ2-7
clone_size: large
cdr3_nt: TGTGCCAGCCGTAGACAGGGGAGCTACGAGCAGTACTTC
cdr3_aa: CASRRQGSYEQYF

d_call: -
v_call: TRBV20-1
j_call: TRBJ2-1
clone_size: few
cdr3_nt: TGCAGTGCTAGTCCTAGCGTTTTGGGGTACAATGAGCAGTTCTTC
cdr3_aa: CSASPSVLGYNEQFF

d_call: TRBD2
v_call: TRBV6-2/TRBV6-3
j_call: TRBJ2-1
clone_size: large
cdr3_nt: TGTGCCAGCAGTTACCAAGGACTAGCGGGGGAGGAGCAGTTCTTC
cdr3_aa: CASSYQGLAGEEQFF

d_call: TRBD2
v_call: TRBV7-2
j_call: TRBJ2-7
clone_size: large
cdr3_nt: TGTGCCAGCAGCTTAGCGCCTAGCGGAGGGGCCTACGAGCAGTACTTC
cdr3_aa: CASSLAPSGGAYEQYF

d_call: -
v_call: TRBV29-1
j_call: TRBJ2-3
clone_size: -
cdr3_nt: TGCAGCGTTGAAGTTGGGCAGAGCACAGATACGCAGTATTTT
cdr3_aa: CSVEVGQSTDTQYF

d_call: TRBD1
v_call: TRBV7-2
j_call: TRBJ2-6
clone_size: -
cdr3_nt: TGTGCCAGCACCGACAGGGGTTATAGCTCTGGGGCCAACGTCCTGACTTTC
cdr3_aa: CASTDRGYSSGANVLTF

d_call: TRBD2
v_call: TRBV20-1
j_call: TRBJ2-1
clone_size: -
cdr3_nt: TGCAGTGCTAGACTAGCGGGTGGACCCTACAATGAGCAGTTCTTC
cdr3_aa: CSARLAGGPYNEQFF

d_call: TRBD2
v_call: TRBV20-1
j_call: TRBJ2-7
clone_size: medium-sized
cdr3_nt: TGCAGTGCTACAGTATTAGCGGGGTCCGAGCAGTACTTC
cdr3_aa: CSATVLAGSEQYF

d_call: -
v_call: TRBV6-5
j_call: TRBJ2-1
clone_size: many
cdr3_nt: TGTGCCAGCAGTTACTCACGGACGGCAAACAATGAGCAGTTCTTC
cdr3_aa: CASSYSRTANNEQFF

d_call: -
v_call: TRBV12-3/TRBV12-4
j_call: TRBJ1-5
clone_size: -
cdr3_nt: TGTGCCAGCACCCCAAATTGGGATAGCAATCAGCCCCAGCATTTT
cdr3_aa: CASTPNWDSNQPQHF

d_call: -
v_call: TRBV28
j_call: TRBJ2-6
clone_size: medium-sized
cdr3_nt: TGTGCCAGCAGGTCACACTCTGGGGCCAACGTCCTGACTTTC
cdr3_aa: CASRSHSGANVLTF

d_call: -
v_call: TRBV7-2
j_call: TRBJ2-2
clone_size: medium-sized
cdr3_nt: TGTGCCAGCAGCTTAGGTTTAGGGAACACCGGGGAGCTGTTTTTT
cdr3_aa: CASSLGLGNTGELFF

d_call: -
v_call: TRBV7-9
j_call: TRBJ1-1
clone_size: medium-sized
cdr3_nt: TGTGCCAGCAGCTTACTGATGAACACTGAAGCTTTCTTT
cdr3_aa: CASSLLMNTEAFF

d_call: -
v_call: TRBV4-3
j_call: TRBJ1-2
clone_size: medium-sized
cdr3_nt: TGCGCCAGCAGCCAAGAGTTGCAGGGGATGTATGGCTACACCTTC
cdr3_aa: CASSQELQGMYGYTF

d_call: TRBD1
v_call: TRBV6-2/TRBV6-3
j_call: TRBJ2-5
clone_size: large
cdr3_nt: TGTGCCAGCAGTACGGACAGGGGGTGGGAGACCCAGTACTTC
cdr3_aa: CASSTDRGWETQYF

d_call: -
v_call: TRBV6-5
j_call: TRBJ1-1
clone_size: few
cdr3_nt: TGTGCCAGCAGGGCAGGGTTTGGGAGGCCTGAAGCTTTCTTT
cdr3_aa: CASRAGFGRPEAFF

d_call: -
v_call: TRBV7-8
j_call: TRBJ2-7
clone_size: medium-sized
cdr3_nt: TGTGCCAGCAGCAAAGACCGACTCTACGAGCAGTACTTC
cdr3_aa: CASSKDRLYEQYF

d_call: -
v_call: TRBV7-2
j_call: TRBJ2-1
clone_size: -
cdr3_nt: TGTGCCAGCAGCTCCACCTCGGGACAATACAATGAGCAGTTCTTC
cdr3_aa: CASSSTSGQYNEQFF

d_call: TRBD1
v_call: TRBV7-6
j_call: TRBJ2-2
clone_size: -
cdr3_nt: TGTGCCAGCAGCTCAGACAGGGCTTACACCGGGGAGCTGTTTTTT
cdr3_aa: CASSSDRAYTGELFF

d_call: TRBD2
v_call: TRBV6-2/TRBV6-3
j_call: TRBJ2-7
clone_size: -
cdr3_nt: TGTGCCAGCAGCCGAATGCTAGCGGGTTCCTACGAGCAGTACTTC
cdr3_aa: CASSRMLAGSYEQYF

d_call: TRBD1
v_call: TRBV6-6
j_call: TRBJ2-2
clone_size: medium-sized
cdr3_nt: TGTGCCAGCAGTTTCGACAGGGGGAGAACCGGGGAGCTGTTTTTT
cdr3_aa: CASSFDRGRTGELFF

d_call: TRBD2
v_call: TRBV9
j_call: TRBJ2-1
clone_size: few
cdr3_nt: TGTGCCAGCAATTCGGGCGGGAGGGCCTACAATGAGCAGTTCTTC
cdr3_aa: CASNSGGRAYNEQFF

d_call: -
v_call: TRBV7-9
j_call: TRBJ1-1
clone_size: medium-sized
cdr3_nt: TGTGCCAGCACCCACGGGGCAGGGGATTTTACTGAAGCTTTCTTT
cdr3_aa: CASTHGAGDFTEAFF

d_call: TRBD2
v_call: TRBV4-2
j_call: TRBJ2-4
clone_size: -
cdr3_nt: TGTGCCAGCAAAGGGAGGGCTACGGACTTC
cdr3_aa: CASKGRATDF

d_call: TRBD2
v_call: TRBV20-1
j_call: TRBJ2-1
clone_size: medium-sized
cdr3_nt: TGCAGTGCTAGAGCGCGGGAGGCATACAATGAGCAGTTCTTC
cdr3_aa: CSARAREAYNEQFF

d_call: -
v_call: TRBV14
j_call: TRBJ1-2
clone_size: large
cdr3_nt: TGTGCCAGCAGCCAAGTTACGGCAGCACTCTATGGCTACACCTTC
cdr3_aa: CASSQVTAALYGYTF

d_call: -
v_call: TRBV18
j_call: TRBJ2-1
clone_size: medium-sized
cdr3_nt: TGTGCCAGCTCACCACTCAGGGGAGCAAGCACGGGTGAGCAGTTCTTC
cdr3_aa: CASSPLRGASTGEQFF

d_call: TRBD2
v_call: TRBV27
j_call: TRBJ2-2
clone_size: large
cdr3_nt: TGTGCCAGCAGTTTAGGGGCGGTTTTAAGGGAGGGGAACACCGGGGAGCTGTTTTTT
cdr3_aa: CASSLGAVLREGNTGELFF

d_call: -
v_call: TRBV11-2
j_call: TRBJ2-5
clone_size: medium-sized
cdr3_nt: TGTGCCAGCAGCTTAAATCTACAGGGAGAAGAGACCCAGTACTTC
cdr3_aa: CASSLNLQGEETQYF

d_call: TRBD2
v_call: TRBV5-1
j_call: TRBJ2-3
clone_size: once
cdr3_nt: TGCGCCAGCAGCTCTAGCGGGAGACATGGCACAGATACGCAGTATTTT
cdr3_aa: CASSSSGRHGTDTQYF

d_call: -
v_call: TRBV6-5
j_call: TRBJ2-3
clone_size: large
cdr3_nt: TGTGCCAGCGGAGCCGGCGGTACGGGCACAGATACGCAGTATTTT
cdr3_aa: CASGAGGTGTDTQYF

d_call: TRBD1
v_call: TRBV3-1
j_call: TRBJ1-2
clone_size: few
cdr3_nt: TGTGCCAGCAGCCAAGACAGGGGGCTTTATGGCTACACCTTC
cdr3_aa: CASSQDRGLYGYTF

d_call: -
v_call: TRBV4-2
j_call: TRBJ1-5
clone_size: medium-sized
cdr3_nt: TGTGCCAGCAGCCAAGATGCGAGCTATAGCAATCAGCCCCAGCATTTT
cdr3_aa: CASSQDASYSNQPQHF

d_call: -
v_call: TRBV7-2
j_call: TRBJ2-6
clone_size: once
cdr3_nt: TGTGCCAGCAGCATAGGGGGGGCCAACGTCCTGACTTTC
cdr3_aa: CASSIGGANVLTF

d_call: -
v_call: TRBV21-1
j_call: TRBJ2-3
clone_size: medium-sized
cdr3_nt: TGTGCCAGCAGCCCCCTAAGAGGGGGAGATACGCAGTATTTT
cdr3_aa: CASSPLRGGDTQYF

d_call: TRBD1
v_call: TRBV6-5
j_call: TRBJ2-6
clone_size: medium-sized
cdr3_nt: TGTGCCAGCAGTTTGGACAGGCGCTCTGGGGCCAACGTCCTGACTTTC
cdr3_aa: CASSLDRRSGANVLTF